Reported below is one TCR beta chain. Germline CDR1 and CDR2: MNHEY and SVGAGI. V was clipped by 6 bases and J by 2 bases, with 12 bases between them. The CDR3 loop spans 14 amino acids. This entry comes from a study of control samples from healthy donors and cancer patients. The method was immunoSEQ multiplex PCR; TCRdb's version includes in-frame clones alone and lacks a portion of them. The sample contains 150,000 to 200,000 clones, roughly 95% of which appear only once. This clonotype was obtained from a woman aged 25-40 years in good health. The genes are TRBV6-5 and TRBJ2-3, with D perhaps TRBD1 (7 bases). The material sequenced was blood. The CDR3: CASSRGADTDTQYF. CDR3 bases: TGTGCCAGCAGCAGGGGGGCCGACACAGATACGCAGTATTTT.